Described below is a single T cell receptor (beta chain) sequence and its context. The antigen is unknown. This sample was taken from a study of graft-versus-host responses after intestinal transplantation. Overall study: Transplant recipients had multivisceral, liver-intestinal, or isolated intestinal grafts.

Method: immunoSEQ multiplex PCR; TCRdb's copy keeps in-frame clones and lacks some. The table includes tens of thousands of clones, more than 90% detected once. Regarding the study as a whole: Early after transplant, HvG declines were associated with peak levels of circulating GvH clones. GvH clones were identified in recipient marrow, with some first appearing in ileum or blood.

Trimming stripped 6 bases from V and 5 bases from J, with 16 bases between. Germline-derived CDR1 and CDR2 are SGHAT and FQNNGV. This CDR3 has 14 residues. The study took post-transplant bone marrow from the posterior iliac crest or another site. The receptor comes from a human patient who received an intestinal transplant, so some T cells may come from the graft donor. This material consisted of bone marrow, taken 700 to 850 days after intestinal transplantation. The chain employs TRBV11-2 and TRBJ2-5; the D is unclear. The CDR3 reads CASRFRAPAETQYF. The CDR3 DNA reads TGTGCCAGCAGATTTAGGGCCCCGGCGGAGACCCAGTACTTC. The full variable domain, completed using reference TRBV11-2 and TRBJ2-5, is EAGVAQSPRYKIIEKRQSVAFWCNPISGHATLYWYQQILGQGPKLLIQFQNNGVVDDSQLPKDRFSAERLKGVDSTLKIQPAKLEDSAVYLCASRFRAPAETQYFGPGTRLLVL.